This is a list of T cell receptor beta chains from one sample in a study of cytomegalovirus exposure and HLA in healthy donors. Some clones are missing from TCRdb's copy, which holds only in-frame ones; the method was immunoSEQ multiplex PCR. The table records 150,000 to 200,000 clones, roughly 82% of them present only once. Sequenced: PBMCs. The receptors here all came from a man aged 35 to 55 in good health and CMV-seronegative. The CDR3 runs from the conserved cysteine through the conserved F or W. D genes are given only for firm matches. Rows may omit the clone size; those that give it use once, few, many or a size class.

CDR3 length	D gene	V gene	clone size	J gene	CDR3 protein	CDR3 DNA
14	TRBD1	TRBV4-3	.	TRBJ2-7	CASSQYGTGYEQYF	TGCGCCAGCAGCCAATACGGGACAGGGTACGAGCAGTACTTC
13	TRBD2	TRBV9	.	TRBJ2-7	CASSVELADEQYF	TGTGCCAGCAGCGTAGAACTAGCGGACGAGCAGTACTTC
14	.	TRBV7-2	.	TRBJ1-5	CASSFDSSNQPQHF	TGTGCCAGCAGCTTCGACAGTAGCAATCAGCCCCAGCATTTT
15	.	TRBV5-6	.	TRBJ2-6	CASSLYSSGANVLTF	TGTGCCAGCAGCTTGTACAGCTCTGGGGCCAACGTCCTGACTTTC
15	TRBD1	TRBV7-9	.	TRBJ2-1	CASSPPGTAYNEQFF	TGTGCCAGCAGCCCACCGGGGACAGCCTACAATGAGCAGTTCTTC
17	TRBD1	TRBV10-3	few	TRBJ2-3	CAISESGGQGAYYTQYF	TGTGCCATCAGTGAGAGTGGGGGACAGGGGGCGTATTATACGCAGTATTTT
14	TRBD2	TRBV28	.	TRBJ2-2	CASRGGSRIGELFF	TGTGCCAGCAGGGGGGGGTCCCGAATCGGGGAGCTGTTTTTT
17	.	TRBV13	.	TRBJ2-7	CASSPPAGQQSSYEQYF	TGTGCCAGCAGCCCCCCCGCTGGACAGCAGAGCTCCTACGAGCAGTACTTC
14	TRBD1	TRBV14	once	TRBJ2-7	CASSEWTGGYEQYF	TGTGCCAGCAGCGAATGGACAGGGGGCTACGAGCAGTACTTC
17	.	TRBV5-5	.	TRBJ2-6	CASRGGQPVSGANVLTF	TGTGCCAGCAGGGGGGGACAGCCCGTATCTGGGGCCAACGTCCTGACTTTC
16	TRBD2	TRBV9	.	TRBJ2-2	CASSVRTRQNTGELFF	TGTGCCAGCAGCGTTCGGACTAGGCAGAACACCGGGGAGCTGTTTTTT
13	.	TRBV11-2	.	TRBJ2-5	CASSLGYEGLKYF	TGTGCCAGCAGCTTGGGGTATGAAGGACTGAAGTACTTC
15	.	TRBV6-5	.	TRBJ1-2	CASSNRDYIPIGYTF	TGTGCCAGCAGTAACAGGGATTACATCCCAATCGGCTACACCTTC
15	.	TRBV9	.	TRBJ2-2	CASSAGTPITGELFF	TGTGCCAGCAGCGCCGGGACACCTATCACCGGGGAGCTGTTTTTT
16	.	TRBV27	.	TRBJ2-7	CASSLNPPGYIYEQYF	TGTGCCAGCAGTTTAAACCCCCCCGGGTATATCTACGAGCAGTACTTC
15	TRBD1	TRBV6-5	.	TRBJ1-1	CASSPMGTANTEAFF	TGTGCCAGCAGTCCAATGGGGACAGCCAACACTGAAGCTTTCTTT
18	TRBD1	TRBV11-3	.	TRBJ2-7	CASSLATWGQGASYEQYF	TGTGCCAGCAGCTTAGCTACGTGGGGACAGGGGGCCTCCTACGAGCAGTACTTC
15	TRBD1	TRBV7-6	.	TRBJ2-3	CASSEDRGSTDTQYF	TGTGCCAGCAGCGAGGACAGGGGGTCGACAGATACGCAGTATTTT
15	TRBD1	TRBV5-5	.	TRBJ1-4	CASSAGQGTNEKLFF	TGTGCCAGCAGCGCCGGACAGGGGACTAATGAAAAACTGTTTTTT
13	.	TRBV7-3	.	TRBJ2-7	CASSVGVSHEQYF	TGTGCCAGCAGCGTGGGAGTTTCCCACGAGCAGTACTTC
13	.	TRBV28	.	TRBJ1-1	CAGSLLVRSEAFF	TGTGCCGGCAGCCTCTTAGTACGATCGGAAGCTTTCTTT
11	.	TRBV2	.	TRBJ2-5	CASGRRETQYF	TGTGCCAGCGGGCGCCGGGAGACCCAGTACTTC
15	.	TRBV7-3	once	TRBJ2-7	CASSLGGGLAYEQYF	TGTGCCAGCAGCTTAGGAGGGGGCCTCGCCTACGAGCAGTACTTC
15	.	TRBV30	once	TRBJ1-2	CAWSVHGLGSYGYTF	TGTGCCTGGAGTGTACACGGCCTCGGGAGCTATGGCTACACCTTC
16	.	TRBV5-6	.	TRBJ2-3	CASSLVAGFNTDTQYF	TGTGCCAGCAGCTTGGTCGCGGGATTTAACACAGATACGCAGTATTTT
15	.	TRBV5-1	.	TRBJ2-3	CASSLGPEDTATQYF	TGCGCCAGCAGCTTGGGTCCGGAGGATACCGCCACGCAGTATTTT
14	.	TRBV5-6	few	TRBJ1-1	CASSRDRQNTEAFF	TGTGCCAGCAGCCGCGATAGACAGAACACTGAAGCTTTCTTT
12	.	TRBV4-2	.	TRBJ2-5	CASSQGGGPQYF	TGTGCCAGCAGCCAAGGGGGCGGACCCCAGTACTTC
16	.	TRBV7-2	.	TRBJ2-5	CASSRSLDSRGETQYF	TGTGCCAGCAGCCGTAGTCTAGACAGCCGAGGAGAGACCCAGTACTTC